This paragraph covers one T cell receptor (beta chain) sequence. Its target is not known. The data derive from a study of radiotherapy plus CTLA-4 blockade in lung cancer. Study details: Of the patients, roughly 17% showed objective responses and roughly 30% attained disease control.

Assay: immunoSEQ multiplex PCR; the TCRdb copy retains only in-frame clones and omits some. This sample has 80,000 or so clones, with around 81% found just once. General observations from the study: After radiotherapy and ipilimumab, tumor-derived clones expanded in peripheral blood. Together with interferon-beta, which increased in serum after radiation, early dynamic changes in blood T cell clones were reportedly the best predictors of response.

Chemo-refractory metastatic non-small-cell lung cancer patients were treated with focal radiation plus CTLA-4 blockade with ipilimumab. The source of this sequence is a human donor with non-small cell lung cancer whose response to radiotherapy plus ipilimumab could not be evaluated. Some clones in this sample may be carry-over from other donors' samples. The sample consisted of peripheral blood, taken from a patient treated with radiotherapy plus ipilimumab.

As DNA, the CDR3 is TGTGCCAGCAGCTTAATTAGTCAAAACTACGAGCAGTACTTC. As protein: CASSLISQNYEQYF. The rearrangement joins TRBV7-9 to TRBJ2-7; D is undetermined. Trimming removed 2 bases at V and 3 bases at J, with 11 bases between. Germline values: CDR1 SEHNR, CDR2 FQNEAQ (reference sequence). The CDR3 totals 14 residues.